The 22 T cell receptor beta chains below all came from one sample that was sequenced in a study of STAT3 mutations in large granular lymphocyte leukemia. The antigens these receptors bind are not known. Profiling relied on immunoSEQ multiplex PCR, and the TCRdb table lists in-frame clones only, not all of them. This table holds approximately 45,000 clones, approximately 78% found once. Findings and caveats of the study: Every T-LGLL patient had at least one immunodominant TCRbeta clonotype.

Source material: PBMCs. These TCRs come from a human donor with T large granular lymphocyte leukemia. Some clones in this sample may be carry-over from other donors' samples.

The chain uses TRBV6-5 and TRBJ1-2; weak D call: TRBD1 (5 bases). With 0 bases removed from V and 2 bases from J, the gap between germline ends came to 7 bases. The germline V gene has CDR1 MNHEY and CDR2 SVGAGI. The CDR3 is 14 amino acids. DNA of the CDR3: TGTGCCAGCAGTTACTCGACAGCAAACTATGGCTACACCTTC. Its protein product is CASSYSTANYGYTF.

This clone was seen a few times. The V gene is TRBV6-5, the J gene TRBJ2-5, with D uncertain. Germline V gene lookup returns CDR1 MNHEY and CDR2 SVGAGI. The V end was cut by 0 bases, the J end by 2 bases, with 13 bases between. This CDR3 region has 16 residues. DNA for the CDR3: TGTGCCAGCAGTTACTCGTTTACGGCACAACAAGAGACCCAGTACTTC. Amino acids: CASSYSFTAQQETQYF.

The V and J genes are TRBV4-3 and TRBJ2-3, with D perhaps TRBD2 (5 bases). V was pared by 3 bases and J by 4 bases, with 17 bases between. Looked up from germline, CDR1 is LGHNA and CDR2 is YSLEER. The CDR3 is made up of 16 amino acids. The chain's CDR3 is CASSHLSAGGADTQYF. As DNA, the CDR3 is TGCGCCAGCAGCCACCTGAGCGCGGGTGGGGCAGATACGCAGTATTTT.

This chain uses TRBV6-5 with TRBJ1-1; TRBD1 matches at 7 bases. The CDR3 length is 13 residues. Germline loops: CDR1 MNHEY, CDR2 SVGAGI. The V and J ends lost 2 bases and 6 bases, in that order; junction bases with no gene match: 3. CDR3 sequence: CASSYGGGSEAFF. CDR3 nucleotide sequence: TGTGCCAGCAGTTACGGAGGGGGCTCTGAAGCTTTCTTT.

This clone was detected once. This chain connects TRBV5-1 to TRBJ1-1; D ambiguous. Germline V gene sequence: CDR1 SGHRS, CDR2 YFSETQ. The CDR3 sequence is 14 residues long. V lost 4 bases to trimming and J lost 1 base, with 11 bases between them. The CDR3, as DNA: TGCGCCAGCAGCCTTTACACCCGGAACACTGAAGCTTTCTTT. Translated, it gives CASSLYTRNTEAFF.

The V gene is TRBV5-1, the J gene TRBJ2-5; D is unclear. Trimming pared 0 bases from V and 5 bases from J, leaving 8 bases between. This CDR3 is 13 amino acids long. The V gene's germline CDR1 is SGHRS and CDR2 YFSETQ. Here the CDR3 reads CASSLVISETQYF. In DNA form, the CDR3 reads TGCGCCAGCAGCTTGGTAATTTCCGAGACCCAGTACTTC.

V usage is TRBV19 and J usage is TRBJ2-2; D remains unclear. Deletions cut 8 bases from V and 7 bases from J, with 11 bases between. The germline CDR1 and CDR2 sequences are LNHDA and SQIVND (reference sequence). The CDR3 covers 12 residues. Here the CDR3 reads CASRLLIGELFF. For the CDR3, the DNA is TGTGCCAGTCGTCTCCTAATCGGGGAGCTGTTTTTT.

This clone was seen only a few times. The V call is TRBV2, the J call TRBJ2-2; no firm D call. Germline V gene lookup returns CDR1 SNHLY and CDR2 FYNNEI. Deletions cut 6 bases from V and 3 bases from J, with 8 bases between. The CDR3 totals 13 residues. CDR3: CASRVQYTGELFF. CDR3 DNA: TGTGCCAGCAGGGTTCAGTACACCGGGGAGCTGTTTTTT.

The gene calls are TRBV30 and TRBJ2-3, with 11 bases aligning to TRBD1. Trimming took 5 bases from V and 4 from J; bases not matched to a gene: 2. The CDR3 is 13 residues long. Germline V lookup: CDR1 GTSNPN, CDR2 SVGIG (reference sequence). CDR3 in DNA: TGTGCCTGGGGGACAGGGGGGTCAGATACGCAGTATTTT. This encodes CAWGTGGSDTQYF.

CDR3 sequence (DNA): TGTGCCAGCAGTTCGCGAGAGGGTAGGTATAATGAGCAGTTCTTC. It yields the protein CASSSREGRYNEQFF. The J gene is TRBJ2-1, the V gene TRBV13, with D perhaps matching TRBD2 (5 bases). Trimming removed 6 bases from V and 7 bases from J, with 19 bases in between. Germline V gene lookup returns CDR1 PRHDT and CDR2 FYEKMQ (reference sequence). The CDR3 has 15 residues.

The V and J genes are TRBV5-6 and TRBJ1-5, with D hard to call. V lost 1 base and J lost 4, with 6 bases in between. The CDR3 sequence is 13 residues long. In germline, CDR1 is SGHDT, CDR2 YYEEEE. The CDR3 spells CASSLSLNQPQHF. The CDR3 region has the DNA TGTGCCAGCAGCTTGAGTCTAAATCAGCCCCAGCATTTT.

The CDR3 protein is CASSLVQGGSPLHF. CDR3 bases: TGTGCCAGCAGTTTGGTACAGGGTGGTTCACCCCTCCACTTT. This chain links TRBV27 with TRBJ1-6; perhaps TRBD1 as D (6 bases). The CDR3 has 14 residues. The germline V gene has CDR1 MNHEY and CDR2 SMNVEV (reference sequence). Trimming shortened V by 3 bases and J by 9 bases, and 12 bases separated the two germline ends.

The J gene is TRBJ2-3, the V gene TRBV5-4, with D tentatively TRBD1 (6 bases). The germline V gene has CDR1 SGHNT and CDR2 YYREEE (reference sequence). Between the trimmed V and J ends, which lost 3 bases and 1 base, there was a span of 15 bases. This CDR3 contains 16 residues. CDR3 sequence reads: CASSSERGGGTDTQYF. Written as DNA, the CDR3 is TGTGCCAGCAGCTCCGAAAGAGGGGGAGGCACAGATACGCAGTATTTT.

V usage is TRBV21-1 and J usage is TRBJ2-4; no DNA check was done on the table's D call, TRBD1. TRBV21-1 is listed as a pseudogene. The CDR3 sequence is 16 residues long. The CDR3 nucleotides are TGTGCCAGCAGCAGGAGGAGGACAGGGGGCTCGCCCATTCAGTACTTC. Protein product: CASSRRRTGGSPIQYF.

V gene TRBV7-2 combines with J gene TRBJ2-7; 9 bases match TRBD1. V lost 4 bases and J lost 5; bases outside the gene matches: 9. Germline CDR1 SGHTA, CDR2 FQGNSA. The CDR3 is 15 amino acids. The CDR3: CASSYSGTGRHEQYF. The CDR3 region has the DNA TGTGCCAGCAGCTACTCTGGGACAGGGAGGCACGAGCAGTACTTC.

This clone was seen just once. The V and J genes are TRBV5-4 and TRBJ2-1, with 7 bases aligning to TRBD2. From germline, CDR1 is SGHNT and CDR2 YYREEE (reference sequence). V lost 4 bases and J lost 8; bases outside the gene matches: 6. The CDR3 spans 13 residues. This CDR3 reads CASSPGTKDEQFF. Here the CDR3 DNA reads TGTGCCAGCAGCCCCGGGACTAAGGATGAGCAGTTCTTC.

The CDR3 spells CASSYGTGRTEAFF. CDR3 coding DNA: TGTGCCAGCAGTTACGGGACAGGGAGGACTGAAGCTTTCTTT. This chain uses TRBV6-5 with TRBJ1-1, with 9 nucleotides matching TRBD1. The germline CDR1 and CDR2 sequences are MNHEY and SVGAGI. V lost 2 bases and J lost 5; bases outside the gene matches: 3. CDR3 length equals 14 residues.

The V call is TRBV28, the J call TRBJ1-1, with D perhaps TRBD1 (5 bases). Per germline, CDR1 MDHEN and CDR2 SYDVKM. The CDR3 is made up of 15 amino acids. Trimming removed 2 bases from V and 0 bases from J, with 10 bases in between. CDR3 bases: TGTGCCAGCAGTTTAATAGCAGGGCTGAACACTGAAGCTTTCTTT. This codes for CASSLIAGLNTEAFF. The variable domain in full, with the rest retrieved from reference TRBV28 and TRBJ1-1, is DVKVTQSSRYLVKRTGEKVFLECVQDMDHENMFWYRQDPGLGLRLIYFSYDVKMKEKGDIPEGYSVSREKKERFSLILESASTNQTSMYLCASSLIAGLNTEAFFGQGTRLTVV.

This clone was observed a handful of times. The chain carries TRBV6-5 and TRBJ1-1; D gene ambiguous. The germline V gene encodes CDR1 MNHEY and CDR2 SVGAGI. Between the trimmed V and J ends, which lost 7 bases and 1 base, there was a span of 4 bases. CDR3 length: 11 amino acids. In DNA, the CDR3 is TGTGCCAGCAAAGCGAACACTGAAGCTTTCTTT. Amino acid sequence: CASKANTEAFF.

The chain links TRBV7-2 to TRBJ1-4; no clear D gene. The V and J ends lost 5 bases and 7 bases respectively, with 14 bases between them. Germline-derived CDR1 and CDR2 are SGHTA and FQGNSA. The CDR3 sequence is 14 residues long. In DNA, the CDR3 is TGTGCCAGCAGCCCCGGGCCCGCCGGTGAAAAACTGTTTTTT. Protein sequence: CASSPGPAGEKLFF.

The CDR3 here is CASSEATGGTRLAFF. CDR3 coding DNA: TGTGCCAGCAGTGAAGCTACAGGGGGCACTAGGTTAGCTTTCTTT. The chain has TRBV2 and TRBJ1-1, with TRBD1 identical over 9 bases. Per germline, CDR1 SNHLY and CDR2 FYNNEI. The CDR3 is made up of 15 amino acids. The junction had 9 bases not matched to a gene; V was cut back by 0 bases and J by 10 bases.

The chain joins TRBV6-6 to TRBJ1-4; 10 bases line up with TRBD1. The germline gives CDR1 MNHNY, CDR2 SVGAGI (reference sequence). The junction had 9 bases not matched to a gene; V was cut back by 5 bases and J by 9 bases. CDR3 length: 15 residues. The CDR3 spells CASSKTGTGVKKLFF. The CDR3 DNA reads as TGTGCCAGCAGTAAAACCGGGACAGGGGTTAAAAAACTGTTTTTT.